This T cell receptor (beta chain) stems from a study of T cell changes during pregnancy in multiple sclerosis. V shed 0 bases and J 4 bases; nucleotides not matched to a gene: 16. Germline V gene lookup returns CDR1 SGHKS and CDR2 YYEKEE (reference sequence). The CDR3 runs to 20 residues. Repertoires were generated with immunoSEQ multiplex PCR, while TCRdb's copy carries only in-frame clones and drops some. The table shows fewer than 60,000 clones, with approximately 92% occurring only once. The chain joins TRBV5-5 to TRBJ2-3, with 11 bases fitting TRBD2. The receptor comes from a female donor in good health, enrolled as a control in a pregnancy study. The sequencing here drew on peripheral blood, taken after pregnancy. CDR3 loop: CASSLDLAGGPGLWADTQYF. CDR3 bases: TGTGCCAGCAGCTTGGATTTAGCGGGAGGGCCGGGGTTATGGGCAGATACGCAGTATTTT.